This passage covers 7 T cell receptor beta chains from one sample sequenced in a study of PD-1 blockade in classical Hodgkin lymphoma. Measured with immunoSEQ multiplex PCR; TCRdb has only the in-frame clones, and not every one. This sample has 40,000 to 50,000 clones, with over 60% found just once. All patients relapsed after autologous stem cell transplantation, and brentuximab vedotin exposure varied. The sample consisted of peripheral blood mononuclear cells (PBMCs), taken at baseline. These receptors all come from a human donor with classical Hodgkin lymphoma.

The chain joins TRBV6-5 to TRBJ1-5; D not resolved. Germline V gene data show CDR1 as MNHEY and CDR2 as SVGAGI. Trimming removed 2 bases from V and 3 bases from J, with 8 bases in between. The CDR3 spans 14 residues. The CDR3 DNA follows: TGTGCCAGCAGTTACGGGGATCCCAATCAGCCCCAGCATTTT. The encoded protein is CASSYGDPNQPQHF.

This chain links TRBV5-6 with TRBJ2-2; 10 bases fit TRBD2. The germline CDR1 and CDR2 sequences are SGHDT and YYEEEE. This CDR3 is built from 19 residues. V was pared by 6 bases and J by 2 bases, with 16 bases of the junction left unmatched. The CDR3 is CASNTPLGASGGNTGELFF. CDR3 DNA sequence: TGTGCCAGCAACACACCCCTCGGTGCTAGCGGGGGAAACACCGGGGAGCTGTTTTTT. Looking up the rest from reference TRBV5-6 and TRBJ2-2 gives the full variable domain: DAGVTQSPTHLIKTRGQQVTLRCSPKSGHDTVSWYQQALGQGPQFIFQYYEEEERQRGNFPDRFSGHQFPNYSSELNVNALLLGDSALYLCASNTPLGASGGNTGELFFGEGSRLTVL.

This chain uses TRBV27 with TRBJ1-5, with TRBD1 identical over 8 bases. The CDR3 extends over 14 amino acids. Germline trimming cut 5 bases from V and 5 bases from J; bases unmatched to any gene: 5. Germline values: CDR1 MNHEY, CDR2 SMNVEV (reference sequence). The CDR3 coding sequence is TGTGCCAGCAGTCTACAGGGGGACCATCAGCCCCAGCATTTT. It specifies CASSLQGDHQPQHF.

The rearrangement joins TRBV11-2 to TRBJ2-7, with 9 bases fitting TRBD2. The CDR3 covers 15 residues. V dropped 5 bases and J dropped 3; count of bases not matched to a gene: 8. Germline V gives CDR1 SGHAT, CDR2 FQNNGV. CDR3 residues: CASSPHGSGSYEQYF. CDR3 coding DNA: TGTGCCAGCAGCCCTCATGGTAGCGGGAGCTACGAGCAGTACTTC. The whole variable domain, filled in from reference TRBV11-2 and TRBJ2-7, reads EAGVAQSPRYKIIEKRQSVAFWCNPISGHATLYWYQQILGQGPKLLIQFQNNGVVDDSQLPKDRFSAERLKGVDSTLKIQPAKLEDSAVYLCASSPHGSGSYEQYFGPGTRLTVT.

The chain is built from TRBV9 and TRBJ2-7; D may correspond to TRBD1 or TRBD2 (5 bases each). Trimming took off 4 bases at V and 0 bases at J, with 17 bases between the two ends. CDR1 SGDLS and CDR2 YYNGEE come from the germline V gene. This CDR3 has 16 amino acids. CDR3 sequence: CASSPEHRGPSYEQYF. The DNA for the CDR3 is TGTGCCAGCAGCCCAGAGCATCGGGGACCCTCCTACGAGCAGTACTTC.

In DNA form, the CDR3 reads TGTGCCAGCAGCTTCAATCCGGGGAACTATGGCTACACCTTC. It is translated as CASSFNPGNYGYTF. The chain recombines TRBV7-8 with TRBJ1-2; no reliable D call. With 3 bases removed from V and 2 bases from J, the gap between germline ends came to 10 bases. CDR1 SGHVS and CDR2 FQNEAQ come from the germline V gene. This CDR3 spans 14 amino acids.

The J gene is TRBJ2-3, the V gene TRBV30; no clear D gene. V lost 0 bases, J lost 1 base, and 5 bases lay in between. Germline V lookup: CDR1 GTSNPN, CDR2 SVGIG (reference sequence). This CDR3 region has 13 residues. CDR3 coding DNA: TGTGCCTGGAGTGTACGCCGCACAGATACGCAGTATTTT. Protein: CAWSVRRTDTQYF.